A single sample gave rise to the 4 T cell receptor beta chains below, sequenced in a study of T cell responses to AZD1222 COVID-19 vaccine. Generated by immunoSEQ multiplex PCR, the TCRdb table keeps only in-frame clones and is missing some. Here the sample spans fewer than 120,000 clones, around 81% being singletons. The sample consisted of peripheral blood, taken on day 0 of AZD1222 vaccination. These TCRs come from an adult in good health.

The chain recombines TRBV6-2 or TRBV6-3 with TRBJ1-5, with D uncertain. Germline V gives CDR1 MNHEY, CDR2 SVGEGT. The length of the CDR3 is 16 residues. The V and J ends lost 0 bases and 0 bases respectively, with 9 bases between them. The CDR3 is CASSYSIRYSNQPQHF. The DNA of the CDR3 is TGTGCCAGCAGTTACTCGATCAGGTATAGCAATCAGCCCCAGCATTTT.

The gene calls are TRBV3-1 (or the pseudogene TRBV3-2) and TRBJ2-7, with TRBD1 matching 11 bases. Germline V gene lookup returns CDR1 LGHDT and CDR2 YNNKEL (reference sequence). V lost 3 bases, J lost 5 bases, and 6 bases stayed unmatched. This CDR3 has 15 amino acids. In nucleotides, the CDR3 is TGTGCCAGCAGCCATTCGGGACAGGGGGGAGACGAGCAGTACTTC. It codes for CASSHSGQGGDEQYF.

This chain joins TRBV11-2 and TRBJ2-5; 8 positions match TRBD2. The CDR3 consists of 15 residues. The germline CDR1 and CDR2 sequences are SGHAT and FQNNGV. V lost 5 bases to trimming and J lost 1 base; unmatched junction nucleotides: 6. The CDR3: CASSDRGGFQETQYF. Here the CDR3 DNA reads TGTGCCAGCAGCGATCGCGGGGGGTTCCAAGAGACCCAGTACTTC.

CDR3 region: CASTGVGNIQYF. In nucleotides, the CDR3 is TGTGCCAGCACAGGGGTTGGAAACATTCAGTACTTC. The J gene is TRBJ2-4, the V gene TRBV27; tentatively, D is TRBD1 (6 bases). The V end was cut by 7 bases, the J end by 6 bases, with 10 bases between. Germline values: CDR1 MNHEY, CDR2 SMNVEV (reference sequence). CDR3 size: 12 residues.